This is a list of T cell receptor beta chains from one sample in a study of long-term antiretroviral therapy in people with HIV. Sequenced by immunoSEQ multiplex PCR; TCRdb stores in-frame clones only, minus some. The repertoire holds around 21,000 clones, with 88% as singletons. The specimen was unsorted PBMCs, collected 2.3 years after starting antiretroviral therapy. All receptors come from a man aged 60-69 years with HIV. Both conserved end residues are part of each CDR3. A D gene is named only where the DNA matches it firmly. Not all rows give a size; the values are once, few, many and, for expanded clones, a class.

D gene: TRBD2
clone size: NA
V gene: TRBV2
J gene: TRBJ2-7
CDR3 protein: CASQESWTSVYEQYF
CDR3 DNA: TGTGCCAGCCAAGAATCGTGGACTAGCGTGTACGAGCAGTACTTC

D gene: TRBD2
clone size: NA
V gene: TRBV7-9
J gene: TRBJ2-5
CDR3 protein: CASSYSGGAWETQYF
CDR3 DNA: TGTGCCAGCAGCTATAGCGGGGGGGCTTGGGAGACCCAGTACTTC

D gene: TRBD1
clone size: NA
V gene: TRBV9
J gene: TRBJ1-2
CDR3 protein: CASVPGQGSYGYTF
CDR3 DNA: TGTGCCAGCGTCCCGGGACAGGGATCCTATGGCTACACCTTC

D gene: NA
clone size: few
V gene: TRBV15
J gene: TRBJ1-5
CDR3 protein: CATSRDTRLSDQPQHF
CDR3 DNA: TGTGCCACCAGCAGAGATACAAGGTTATCGGATCAGCCCCAGCATTTT

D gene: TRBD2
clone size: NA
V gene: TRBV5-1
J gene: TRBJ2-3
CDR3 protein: CASSSFGLAAITDTQYF
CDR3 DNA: TGCGCCAGCAGCAGCTTCGGACTAGCGGCCATCACAGATACGCAGTATTTT

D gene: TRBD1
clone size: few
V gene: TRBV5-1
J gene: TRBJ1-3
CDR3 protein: CASGTGQGTGNTIYF
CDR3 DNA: TGCGCCAGCGGTACGGGACAGGGGACTGGAAACACCATATATTTT

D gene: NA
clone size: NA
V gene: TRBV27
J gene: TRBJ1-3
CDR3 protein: CASRQGDTIYF
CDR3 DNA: TGTGCCAGCAGACAGGGTGACACCATATATTTT

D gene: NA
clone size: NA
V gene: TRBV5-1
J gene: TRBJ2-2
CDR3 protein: CASSLRGDTGELFF
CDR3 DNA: TGCGCCAGCAGCTTGCGAGGGGACACCGGGGAGCTGTTTTTT

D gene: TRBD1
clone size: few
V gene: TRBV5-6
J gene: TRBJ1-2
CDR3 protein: CASSPDRGGFSYGYTF
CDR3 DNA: TGTGCCAGCAGCCCGGACAGGGGCGGATTTTCCTATGGCTACACCTTC

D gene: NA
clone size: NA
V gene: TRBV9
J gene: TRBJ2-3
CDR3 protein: CASSVDPGEDTDTQYF
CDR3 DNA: TGTGCCAGCAGCGTAGATCCGGGAGAAGACACAGATACGCAGTATTTT

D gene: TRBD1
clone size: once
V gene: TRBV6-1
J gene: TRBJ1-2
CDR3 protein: CASSEGGGGNYGYTF
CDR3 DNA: TGTGCCAGCAGTGAAGGTGGAGGGGGCAACTATGGCTACACCTTC

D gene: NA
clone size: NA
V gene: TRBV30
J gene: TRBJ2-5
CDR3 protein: CAWTPADSQETQYF
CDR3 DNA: TGTGCCTGGACCCCGGCGGACTCTCAAGAGACCCAGTACTTC

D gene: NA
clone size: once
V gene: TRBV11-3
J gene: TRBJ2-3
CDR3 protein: CASSLDGRVSSRGADTQYF
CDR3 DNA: TGTGCCAGCAGCTTAGATGGAAGGGTGTCTAGTAGGGGGGCAGATACGCAGTATTTT

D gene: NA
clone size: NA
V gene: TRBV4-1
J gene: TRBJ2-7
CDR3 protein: CASSQEDYRYEQYF
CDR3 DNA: TGCGCCAGCAGCCAAGAAGATTACCGCTACGAGCAGTACTTC

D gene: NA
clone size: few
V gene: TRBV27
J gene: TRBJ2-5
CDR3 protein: CASSFRGLLKTQYF
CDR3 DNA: TGTGCCAGCAGTTTCCGGGGGCTCTTAAAGACCCAGTACTTC

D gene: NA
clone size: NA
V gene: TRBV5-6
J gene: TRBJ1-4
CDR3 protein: CASSLVATNEKLFF
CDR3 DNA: TGTGCCAGCAGCTTGGTTGCAACTAATGAAAAACTGTTTTTT

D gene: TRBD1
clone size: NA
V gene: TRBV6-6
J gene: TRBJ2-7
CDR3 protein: CASRRTGGSYEQYF
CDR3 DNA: TGTGCCAGCAGACGGACAGGGGGGTCCTACGAGCAGTACTTC

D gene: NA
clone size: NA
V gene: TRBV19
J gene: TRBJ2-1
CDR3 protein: CASSIGRGYNEQFF
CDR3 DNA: TGTGCCAGTAGTATAGGAAGGGGATACAATGAGCAGTTCTTC

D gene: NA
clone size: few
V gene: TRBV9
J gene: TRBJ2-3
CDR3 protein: CASSVVGLAIDTQYF
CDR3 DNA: TGTGCCAGCAGCGTAGTGGGGCTCGCGATAGATACGCAGTATTTT

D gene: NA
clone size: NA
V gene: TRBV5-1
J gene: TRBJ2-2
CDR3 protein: CASSLPEPGQNTGELFF
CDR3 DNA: TGCGCCAGCAGCTTGCCCGAGCCGGGACAGAACACCGGGGAGCTGTTTTTT